Shown below are 2 T cell receptor beta chains from a single sample sequenced in a study of cytomegalovirus exposure and HLA in healthy donors. The PCR was carried out with 60 Vbeta primers and 13 Jbeta primers. Assay used: immunoSEQ multiplex PCR; TCRdb lists only in-frame clones, some missing. The sample lists 150,000 to 200,000 clones, over 60% seen once, with around 15% in the top ten. Sequenced material: PBMCs. Receptors originate from a man between 45 and 60 years old in good health and CMV-seropositive.

The genes are TRBV2 and TRBJ2-7; a weak D match, TRBD1 (5 bases). Germline lookup yields CDR1 SNHLY and CDR2 FYNNEI. The CDR3 loop spans 12 amino acids. The V and J ends lost 6 bases and 3 bases respectively, with 9 bases between them. CDR3 residues: CASRTTVYEQYV. CDR3 DNA: TGTGCCAGCAGAACGACAGTCTACGAGCAGTACGTC.

The chain recombines TRBV4-3 with TRBJ1-6; possibly TRBD1 for D (6 bases). Germline V lookup: CDR1 LGHNA, CDR2 YSLEER. The CDR3 runs to 15 residues. Deletions cut 0 bases from V and 8 bases from J, with 11 bases between. CDR3 region: CASSQEARGYSPLHF. The CDR3 DNA sequence: TGCGCCAGCAGCCAAGAGGCCAGGGGATATTCACCCCTCCACTTT.